These 27 T cell receptor beta chains came from one sample sequenced in a study of T cells in localized non-small cell lung cancer. Sequencing was performed with immunoSEQ multiplex PCR; in TCRdb, only in-frame clones are kept and a portion is missing. The sample includes around 30,000 clones, approximately 90% of them seen just once. The sample in question was peripheral blood, obtained before any cancer treatment. These receptors were taken from a female donor of 60 years or more with stage III squamous cell lung carcinoma.

The rearrangement joins TRBV5-6 to TRBJ2-1; 11 nucleotides match TRBD1. Germline loops: CDR1 SGHDT, CDR2 YYEEEE. The CDR3 contains 14 residues. Trimming removed 3 bases from V and 6 bases from J; junction bases left unmatched: 2. This CDR3 is CASSSGTGGNEQFF. The CDR3 DNA follows: TGTGCCAGCAGCTCCGGGACAGGGGGCAATGAGCAGTTCTTC.

This clone was seen once. The chain joins TRBV7-6 to TRBJ2-1, with D possibly being TRBD2 (6 bases). The V and J ends lost 5 bases and 0 bases respectively, with 14 bases between them. This CDR3 is 16 amino acids long. Germline lookup yields CDR1 SGHVS and CDR2 FNYEAQ. The CDR3 here is CASSRLVQSSYNEQFF. In nucleotides, the CDR3 is TGTGCCAGCAGCCGACTAGTACAAAGCTCCTACAATGAGCAGTTCTTC.

CDR3 loop: CATSRDMAGEETQYF. The CDR3 bases are TGTGCCACCAGCAGAGATATGGCAGGGGAAGAGACCCAGTACTTC. The V call is TRBV15, the J call TRBJ2-5, with D possibly TRBD1 on 6 matching bases. Trimming took 0 bases from V and 3 from J, leaving 11 bases between them. The CDR3 runs to 15 residues. The germline gives CDR1 LNHNV, CDR2 YYDKDF (reference sequence).

In its sample, this clone was seen once. This chain joins TRBV4-1 and TRBJ2-3; D remains ambiguous. V was pared by 6 bases and J by 2 bases, with 12 bases between. The CDR3 is 14 amino acids. Germline values: CDR1 MGHRA, CDR2 YSYEKL. CDR3 loop: CASSQTMLTDTQYF. The CDR3 nucleotides read TGCGCCAGCAGTCAAACAATGCTCACAGATACGCAGTATTTT.

The table lists this clone with a count of one. The chain has TRBV29-1 and TRBJ1-6; unclear D gene. V was clipped by 4 bases and J by 5 bases, with 9 bases between them. The CDR3 totals 13 residues. The germline CDR1 and CDR2 sequences are SQVTM and ANQGSEA. In nucleotides, the CDR3 is TGCAGCGTTGGTATCGGGGATAATTCACCCCTCCACTTT. Translating it yields CSVGIGDNSPLHF.

This chain uses TRBV5-1 with TRBJ2-5, with TRBD1 identical over 12 bases. Per the germline V gene, CDR1 is SGHRS and CDR2 is YFSETQ. J was trimmed by 5 bases and V by 0 bases; bases with no gene match: 5. The CDR3 runs to 16 residues. The DNA of the CDR3 is TGCGCCAGCAGCTTGGGGGACAGGGGGCGCGGGGAGACCCAGTACTTC. It is translated as CASSLGDRGRGETQYF.

This clone was seen once. CDR3 protein: CASSIGQGSNSPLHF. The CDR3 DNA reads as TGTGCCAGCAGCATCGGACAGGGGAGTAATTCACCCCTCCACTTT. The chain is built from TRBV9 and TRBJ1-6, with 9 bases matching TRBD1. The germline CDR1 and CDR2 sequences are SGDLS and YYNGEE. This CDR3 has 15 amino acids. The J segment lost 6 bases and the V segment lost 4 bases, leaving 5 bases of the junction unmatched.

Turning to this clone: One junction end disagrees with the germline gene, perhaps due to a read error. The V gene is TRBV6-1, the J gene TRBJ2-1; D is unresolved. Germline V gene sequence: CDR1 MNHNS, CDR2 SASEGT. The CDR3 extends over 13 amino acids. CDR3 DNA sequence: TGTGCCAGCAGTGAACCGGCTGTAAATGGGCAGTTCTTC. As protein: CASSEPAVNGQFF.

The chain carries TRBV5-1 and TRBJ1-3; D gene uncertain. CDR3 size: 16 residues. CDR1 and CDR2 from the germline V gene are SGHRS and YFSETQ. Trimming pared 3 bases from V and 0 bases from J, leaving 13 bases between. The CDR3 loop reads CASSSEQLYSGNTIYF. The CDR3 DNA reads as TGCGCCAGCAGCTCGGAACAGCTTTACTCTGGAAACACCATATATTTT.

The rearrangement uses TRBV29-1 and TRBJ2-1; D may be TRBD2 (5 bases). The CDR3 runs to 13 residues. The germline gives CDR1 SQVTM, CDR2 ANQGSEA. Trimming left V 3 bases short and J 9 bases short, with 15 bases between. The chain's CDR3 is CSVDEGVGGEQFF. The DNA of the CDR3 is TGCAGCGTTGATGAGGGAGTAGGCGGTGAGCAGTTCTTC.

This clone was seen a single time. The V call is TRBV6-1, the J call TRBJ2-7; TRBD2 matches 13 bases. The germline CDR1 and CDR2 sequences are MNHNS and SASEGT. V lost 7 bases and J lost 5; bases outside the gene matches: 5. The CDR3 runs 14 residues. The CDR3 region is CASTRLAGGNEQYF. CDR3 coding DNA: TGTGCCAGCACTCGACTAGCGGGGGGCAACGAGCAGTACTTC.

The rearrangement links TRBV18 to TRBJ1-4; D uncertain. Germline assignment: CDR1 KGHSH and CDR2 LQKENI. Deletions cut 3 bases from V and 3 bases from J, with 11 bases between. This CDR3 has 15 residues. The CDR3 nucleotides read TGTGCCAGCTCACCGGAAGGGAGTTCTAATGAAAAACTGTTTTTT. This codes for CASSPEGSSNEKLFF.

Only one count was recorded for this clone. The chain uses TRBV9 and TRBJ2-1; TRBD2 matches at 7 bases. The CDR3 loop spans 15 amino acids. The V and J ends lost 1 base and 6 bases, in that order; junction bases with no gene match: 7. Germline CDR1 is SGDLS and CDR2 is YYNGEE. CDR3 region: CASSVSGTGGNEQFF. The DNA of the CDR3 is TGTGCCAGCAGCGTAAGTGGCACGGGGGGCAATGAGCAGTTCTTC.

The chain recombines TRBV10-3 with TRBJ1-2, with D possibly being TRBD1 (5 bases). This CDR3 is built from 14 residues. V dropped 4 bases and J dropped 8 bases, with 17 bases sitting between them. The V gene's germline CDR1 is ENHRY and CDR2 SYGVKD. The CDR3 region is CAISGHGGDQGYTF. The CDR3 bases are TGTGCCATCAGTGGGCATGGGGGGGATCAAGGCTACACCTTC.

The chain combines TRBV19 with TRBJ1-1, with D perhaps matching TRBD1 (6 bases). CDR1 and CDR2 from the germline V gene are LNHDA and SQIVND (reference sequence). V lost 6 bases to trimming and J lost 1 base, with 15 bases between them. The CDR3 has 15 residues. CDR3 protein: CASSNRGAGNTEAFF. CDR3 bases: TGTGCCAGTAGCAATAGGGGGGCGGGGAACACTGAAGCTTTCTTT.

The chain links TRBV9 to TRBJ2-7; a weak D match, TRBD1 (6 bases). The CDR3 loop spans 15 amino acids. V shed 0 bases and J shed 3 bases, with 13 bases lying between them. Germline CDR1 SGDLS, CDR2 YYNGEE. CDR3 nucleotide sequence: TGTGCCAGCAGCGTAGGGGACACGATCGACTACGAGCAGTACTTC. It specifies CASSVGDTIDYEQYF.

This rearrangement joins TRBV6-5 to TRBJ2-1, with 8 nucleotides matching TRBD2. V trimming: 6 bases; J trimming: 4 bases; junction bases outside the gene matches: 5. Germline V gene sequence: CDR1 MNHEY, CDR2 SVGAGI. CDR3 length equals 14 residues. DNA of the CDR3: TGTGCCAGCAGCCGGACTAGCTCGTACAATGAGCAGTTCTTC. It specifies CASSRTSSYNEQFF.

The chain recombines TRBV6-5 with TRBJ2-5; D is possibly TRBD1 (5 bases). V was cut by 0 bases and J by 6 bases, with 8 bases left in between. CDR1 and CDR2 from the germline V gene are MNHEY and SVGAGI. CDR3 length: 13 amino acids. The CDR3 region is CASSYSAGKTQYF. The CDR3 DNA reads as TGTGCCAGCAGTTACTCTGCAGGGAAGACCCAGTACTTC.

The CDR3 coding sequence is TGCGCCAGCAGCCAATCCTGGCTGTTCAATCAGCCCCAGCATTTT. Translated, it gives CASSQSWLFNQPQHF. The chain combines TRBV4-3 with TRBJ1-5; D not certain. V was clipped by 2 bases and J by 3 bases, with 11 bases between them. The CDR3 contains 15 residues. CDR1 is LGHNA and CDR2 is YSLEER in the germline V gene.

V gene TRBV7-2 combines with J gene TRBJ1-2, with no clear D. V gave up 1 base and J gave up 1 base, with 10 bases separating them. CDR3 length: 15 amino acids. Germline-derived CDR1 and CDR2 are SGHTA and FQGNSA. CDR3 in amino acids: CASSLVPDYNYGYTF. CDR3 in DNA: TGTGCCAGCAGCTTAGTGCCAGATTATAACTATGGCTACACCTTC.

The table lists this clone with a few counts. The chain links TRBV30 to TRBJ2-7, with 9 bases identical to TRBD1. Germline V gives CDR1 GTSNPN, CDR2 SVGIG (reference sequence). The junction had 4 bases not matched to a gene; V was cut back by 2 bases and J by 5 bases. This CDR3 region has 13 residues. The CDR3 here is CAWSIGQGNEQYF. CDR3 DNA: TGTGCCTGGAGTATCGGACAGGGGAACGAGCAGTACTTC.

The chain links TRBV6-1 to TRBJ1-2, with D hard to call. V was cut by 7 bases and J by 8 bases, with 11 bases left in between. Per germline, CDR1 MNHNS and CDR2 SASEGT. The CDR3 is 11 amino acids. The CDR3 bases are TGTGCCAGCACTCCCGCAGTGGGCTACACCTTC. Protein sequence: CASTPAVGYTF.

This clone has just one count. Written as DNA, the CDR3 is TGCGCCAGCAGCTTGGCCCCTCCCAACAATGAGCAGTTCTTC. Amino acid sequence: CASSLAPPNNEQFF. This chain links TRBV5-1 with TRBJ2-1; unclear D gene. This CDR3 has 14 residues. Germline CDR1 is SGHRS and CDR2 is YFSETQ. V lost 0 bases and J 5 bases, leaving 9 bases between the germline ends.

This rearrangement joins TRBV5-1 to TRBJ1-1; a possible D gene is TRBD1 (6 bases). The germline CDR1 and CDR2 sequences are SGHRS and YFSETQ. V was trimmed by 1 base and J by 5 bases, leaving 6 bases between them. This CDR3 comprises 12 residues. The CDR3 DNA sequence: TGCGCCAGCAGCTTGACAGGGACTGAAGCTTTCTTT. Translating gives CASSLTGTEAFF. Filled out from reference TRBV5-1 and TRBJ1-1, the complete variable domain reads KAGVTQTPRYLIKTRGQQVTLSCSPISGHRSVSWYQQTPGQGLQFLFEYFSETQRNKGNFPGRFSGRQFSNSRSEMNVSTLELGDSALYLCASSLTGTEAFFGQGTRLTVV.

The chain is built from TRBV5-1 and TRBJ2-5; 15 bases are shared with TRBD2. This CDR3 has 18 amino acids. Germline assignment: CDR1 SGHRS and CDR2 YFSETQ. The V gene end was trimmed by 4 bases and the J gene end by 5 bases; junction bases not matched to a gene: 12. DNA for the CDR3: TGCGCCAGCAGCGGCGGGACTAGCGGGGGGCCGTCTAGGGAGACCCAGTACTTC. It codes for CASSGGTSGGPSRETQYF.

This clone has more than one count but fewer than ten. The gene calls are TRBV7-2 and TRBJ2-1, with D maybe TRBD1 (6 bases). Germline assignment: CDR1 SGHTA and CDR2 FQGNSA. This CDR3 contains 15 residues. Deletions cut 4 bases from V and 4 bases from J, with 14 bases between. CDR3 nucleotides: TGTGCCAGCAGCTCTAGGGGGAGAAGTTACAATGAGCAGTTCTTC. Residues: CASSSRGRSYNEQFF.

CDR3 amino acids: CASSPTGGRDGYTF. DNA for the CDR3: TGTGCCAGCAGCCCCACAGGGGGCCGGGATGGCTACACCTTC. The gene calls are TRBV4-2 and TRBJ1-2; 9 bases map to TRBD1. CDR1 LGHNA and CDR2 YNFKEQ come from the germline V gene. V was clipped by 4 bases and J by 6 bases; unmatched bases: 6. This CDR3 is built from 14 residues.